This note documents a single T cell receptor (beta chain) sequence. The data originate from a study of blood T cell repertoires in COVID-19. Per germline, CDR1 SGHAT and CDR2 FQNNGV. V was clipped by 1 base and J by 5 bases; unmatched bases: 16. This CDR3 has 19 residues. Produced via immunoSEQ multiplex PCR; TCRdb's table is partial and in-frame only. Here the sample spans a few hundred thousand clones, around 86% being singletons. Material for sequencing was peripheral blood. The chain has TRBV11-2 and TRBJ2-1; 8 bases are shared with TRBD2. The TCR comes from a young man who had recovered from COVID-19. CDR3: CASSLVLFGVTGGDNEQFF. The CDR3 DNA follows: TGTGCCAGCAGCTTAGTCCTCTTTGGGGTTACCGGGGGGGACAATGAGCAGTTCTTC.